The present entry profiles one T cell receptor beta chain with its context. In germline, CDR1 is SGDLS, CDR2 YYNGEE. The V gene lost 0 bases and the J gene lost 4 bases, with 10 bases spanning the gap. CDR3 length: 15 residues. Assay used: immunoSEQ multiplex PCR; TCRdb lists only in-frame clones, some missing. The data contain 510,000 or so clones, approximately 88% of them seen just once; the ten biggest clones take up around 13%. This sample stems from a study of Ad26.COV2.S vaccination and SARS-CoV-2 variants. Study overall: Intramuscular Ad26.COV2.S doses were given once or twice, 56 days apart.

The treatment was: over 15 received Ad26.COV2.S at low or high dose, single or two shots; 5 received placebo; per-sample allocation not given. Sampling was performed 63 days after the first vaccine or placebo injection. What was given as vaccine was an Ad26 vector encoding Wuhan-strain SARS-CoV-2 spike. The material sequenced was peripheral blood, taken in a trial of Ad26.COV2.S vaccine versus placebo. V and J are TRBV9 and TRBJ2-2; D is perhaps TRBD1 (5 bases). This TCR was sampled from a person between 18 and 65 years old who received the Ad26.COV2.S COVID-19 vaccine or a placebo. The CDR3 sequence is CASSVAGRGTGELFF. The CDR3 region has the DNA TGTGCCAGCAGCGTAGCCGGTAGGGGCACCGGGGAGCTGTTTTTT. Drawing the rest from reference TRBV9 and TRBJ2-2, the complete variable domain is DSGVTQTPKHLITATGQRVTLRCSPRSGDLSVYWYQQSLDQGLQFLIQYYNGEERAKGNILERFSAQQFPDLHSELNLSSLELGDSALYFCASSVAGRGTGELFFGEGSRLTVL.